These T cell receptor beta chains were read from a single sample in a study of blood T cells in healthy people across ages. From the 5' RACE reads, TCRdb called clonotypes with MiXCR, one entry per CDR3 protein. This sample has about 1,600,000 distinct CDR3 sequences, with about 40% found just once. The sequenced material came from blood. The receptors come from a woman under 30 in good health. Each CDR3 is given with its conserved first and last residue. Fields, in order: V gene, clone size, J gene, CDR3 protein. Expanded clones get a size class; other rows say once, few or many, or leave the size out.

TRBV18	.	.	CASSPAERRGETQYF
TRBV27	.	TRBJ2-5	CASSLSPTSGVGETQYF
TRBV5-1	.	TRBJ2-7	CASSLGRGLTRGDEQYF
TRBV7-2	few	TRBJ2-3	CASSLVIWGGTDTQYF
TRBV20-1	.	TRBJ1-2	CSASTGDGYTF
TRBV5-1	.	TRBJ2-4	CASSHDRGGPDIQYF
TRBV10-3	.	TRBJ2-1	CAILGTGGNEQFF
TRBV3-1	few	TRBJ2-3	CASSERGGPSTDTQYF
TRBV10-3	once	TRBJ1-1	CAISELANTEAFF
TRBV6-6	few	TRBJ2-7	CASSSATAYEQYF
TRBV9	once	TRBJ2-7	CASSVVADFSYEQYF
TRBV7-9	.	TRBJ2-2	CASGLGGVTGELFF
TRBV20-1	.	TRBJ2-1	CSARDMREWYEQFF
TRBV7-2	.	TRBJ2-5	CASSKPGLTAYNEQYF
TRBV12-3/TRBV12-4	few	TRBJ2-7	CASSLWQAYEQYF
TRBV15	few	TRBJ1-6	CATSRSYDGSWPNSPLHF
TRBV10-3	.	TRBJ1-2	CAISEKGGAPNYGYTF
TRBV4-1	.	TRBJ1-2	CASSQVYRTQDNYGYTF
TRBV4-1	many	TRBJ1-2	CASSRADRDYGYTF
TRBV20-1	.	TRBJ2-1	CSAYPLAGVYNEQFF
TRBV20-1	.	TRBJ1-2	CSARARQGPYGYTF
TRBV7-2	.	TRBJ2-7	CASSLGSLAGAYEQYF
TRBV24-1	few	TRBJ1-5	CATSDPASNQPQHF
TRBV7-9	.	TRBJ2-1	CASSLLDGSGGTSGRNEQFF
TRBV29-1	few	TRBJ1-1	CSVEEADRGWSEAFF
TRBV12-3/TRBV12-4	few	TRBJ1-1	CASFQGFEAFF
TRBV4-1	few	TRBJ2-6	CASSQVMGDSGSGANVLTF
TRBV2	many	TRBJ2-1	CASSAALAGSNEQFF
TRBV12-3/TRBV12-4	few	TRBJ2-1	CASALPEWASGGNEQFF
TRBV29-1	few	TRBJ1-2	CSVREGTGAGYGYTF
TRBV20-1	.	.	CSACKATGDNEQYF
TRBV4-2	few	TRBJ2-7	CASSQERGGSSYEQYF
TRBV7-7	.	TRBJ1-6	CASTDGFVNSPLHF
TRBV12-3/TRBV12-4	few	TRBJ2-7	CASSLIFGGPYEQYF
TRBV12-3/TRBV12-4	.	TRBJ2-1	CASRAGTGVETQFF
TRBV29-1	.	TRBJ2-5	CSALTSGSGGETQYF
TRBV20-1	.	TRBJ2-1	CSAQVQYNEQFF
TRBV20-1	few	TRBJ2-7	CSDGSGDSYEQYF
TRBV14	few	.	CASSHLGGTYEQYF
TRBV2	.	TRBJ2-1	CASRGGRTSARSSYNEQFF
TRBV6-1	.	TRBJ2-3	CASSEAVAGGGTDTQYF